The 21 T cell receptor beta chains in this list originate from one sample, sequenced in a study of tumor-infiltrating lymphocytes in primary liver carcinoma. Using a constant-region primer together with ProtoScript II reverse transcriptase, TCR beta cDNA was made from around 500 ng of total RNA. Researchers made the TCR beta libraries by running three nested multiplex PCR rounds with slightly modified ARM-PCR. Both of the initial two PCR rounds ran for nine to ten cycles and employed TRBV1-TRBV30 forward primers alongside a C-beta reverse primer. TCRdb re-called the multiplex PCR reads with MiXCR, one entry per CDR3 protein. The sample consists of some 21,000 distinct CDR3 sequences, about 80% of them appearing once. Taking about 20-31 mg of unsorted bulk tissue, the authors co-extracted RNA and DNA. What was sequenced was liver tumor tissue from sampling region 1. The subset is: tumor region T1, superior pole. The receptors originated from a woman in her twenties or thirties with primary liver carcinoma and hepatitis B virus infection.

In regard to this clonotype: The junction does not match germline at one end; this may be a read error. V and J are TRBV28 and TRBJ2-5, with D uncertain. Germline loops: CDR1 MDHEN, CDR2 SYDVKM. CDR3 size: 14 residues. CDR3 coding DNA: TGTGCCAGCAGTTCCTTCCACTGGAAAGAGACCGAGTACTTC. Protein sequence: CASSSFHWKETEYF.

About this clonotype itself: At one end, the junction sequence differs from germline, possibly due to a read error. The chain employs TRBV5-8 and TRBJ2-1; tentative D call: TRBD1 (6 bases). In germline, CDR1 is SGHTS, CDR2 YDEGEE. This CDR3 spans 13 amino acids. CDR3 DNA: TGTGCCAGCAGCATGGACAGAGGCAATGAGCAGTTATTC. Translation gives CASSMDRGNEQLF.

About this clonotype: The conserved phenylalanine or tryptophan normally closing the CDR3 is absent here, so this likely arose from a read error. Because the CDR3's place on the DNA is in doubt, the DNA is left out and the CDR3 is given as listed by TCRdb. This chain connects TRBV11-1 to TRBJ2-1; TRBD1, the D gene given by the table, was not confirmed from the DNA. Looked up from germline, CDR1 is SGHAT and CDR2 is FQDESV (reference sequence). The CDR3 is 15 amino acids long, termini counted. CDR3 in amino acids: CASNRRQASYNEKFL.

As regards this clonotype: Germline and junction disagree at one end, which may indicate a read error. The chain uses TRBV10-3 and TRBJ2-5; no clear D gene. This CDR3 is built from 15 residues. Per germline, CDR1 ENHRY and CDR2 SYGVKD. The DNA for the CDR3 is TGTGCTATCAGTGAGTCGGCTACCAGACAAGAGACCAACTACTTC. The encoded protein is CAISESATRQETNYF.

This clonotype was observed at least ten times. The chain employs TRBV12-3 or TRBV12-4 and TRBJ2-7; no firm D call. The CDR3 loop spans 11 amino acids. The V gene lost 5 bases and the J gene lost 6 bases, with 8 bases spanning the gap. The CDR3 DNA is TGTGCCAGCAGTGGCGGCGTCGAGCAGTACTTC. Translating it yields CASSGGVEQYF.

In this sample, this clonotype turned up a few times. An end of the junction differs from the germline gene, which may be a read error. The chain links TRBV29-1 to TRBJ2-1; D gene ambiguous. This CDR3 has 12 residues. From germline, CDR1 is SQVTM and CDR2 ANQGSEA. The DNA for the CDR3 is TGCAGCGCCCTAAGAGGCTACAATGAACAGTTCTTC. It encodes CSALRGYNEQFF.

V gene TRBV29-1 combines with J gene TRBJ1-5, with D possibly matching TRBD1 (6 bases). Trimming stripped 6 bases from V and 4 bases from J, with 13 bases between. There are 13 residues in the CDR3. From germline, CDR1 is SQVTM and CDR2 ANQGSEA. The DNA of the CDR3 is TGCAGCGTGGCCAGGGGACCGAATCAGCCCCAGCATTTT. This encodes CSVARGPNQPQHF.

The J gene is TRBJ2-2, the V gene TRBV7-2, with D possibly TRBD2 on 5 matching bases. CDR3 length equals 16 residues. Trimming stripped 4 bases from V and 2 bases from J, with 14 bases between. Per the germline V gene, CDR1 is SGHTA and CDR2 is FQGNSA. This CDR3 reads CASSSANLANTGELFF. CDR3 nucleotides: TGTGCCAGCAGCTCTGCTAACCTAGCTAACACCGGGGAGCTGTTTTTT.

A word on this clonotype: With a much larger clone just one base away, this may be a read error. The genes are TRBV2 and TRBJ1-5; no clear D gene. TRBJ2-3 matches the DNA end more closely, so the J call is doubtful. There are 13 residues in the CDR3. Germline-derived CDR1 and CDR2 are SNHLY and FYNNEI. Written as DNA, the CDR3 is TGTGCCAGCAGTGACGATAGCAATCAGCCCCAGTATTTT. Encoded protein: CASSDDSNQPQYF.

The chain carries TRBV6-2 or TRBV6-3 and TRBJ1-1; D ambiguous. CDR1 is MNHEY and CDR2 is SVGEGT in the germline V gene. This CDR3 has 13 amino acids. V shed 9 bases and J shed 12 bases, with 23 bases lying between them. The CDR3 protein is CASSPTPALSPFF. The CDR3 DNA reads TGTGCCAGTAGCCCGACACCGGCCCTATCGCCTTTCTTT.

Notes on this clonotype: This likely comes from a read error, as the CDR3 has no conserved phenylalanine or tryptophan at its end. The DNA is left out, because the CDR3 cannot be placed on it with certainty; the CDR3 is given as TCRdb lists it. The V gene is TRBV6-1, the J gene TRBJ2-2; the table's D call, TRBD1, has no DNA check behind it. Germline CDR1 reads MNHNS; CDR2 reads SASEGT. The CDR3 is 19 residues long, counting both termini. CDR3: CASSETLPGGAANIGEPFL.

This clonotype was counted between two and nine times. This sequence may be a read error, since a much larger clone differs from it by one base. The genes are TRBV6-5 and TRBJ1-6, with unresolved D. This CDR3 contains 16 residues. Trimming took off 7 bases at V and 5 bases at J, with 18 bases between the two ends. Germline V gene data show CDR1 as MNHEY and CDR2 as SVGAGI. The CDR3 here is CASIKQSAIHNSPLHF. The CDR3 nucleotides read TGTGCCAGCATTAAGCAGTCTGCCATACATAATTCACCCCTCCACTTT.

Concerning this clonotype: At one boundary the junction diverges from the germline segment, which might be a read error. V usage is TRBV4-3 and J usage is TRBJ2-1; D remains unclear. The CDR3 covers 14 residues. Germline V gives CDR1 LGHNA, CDR2 YSLEER. The CDR3 DNA reads as TGCGCCAGCAACCACACAGAGTTAGTCAATGAGCAGTTGTTC. Residues: CASNHTELVNEQLF.

This chain links TRBV5-4 with TRBJ2-3; 10 bases map to TRBD2. The CDR3 totals 18 residues. The germline V gene encodes CDR1 SGHNT and CDR2 YYREEE (reference sequence). CDR3 DNA sequence: TGTAGCAGCAGTAAGCCGGCGGCTAGCGGGAGTCGGACAGATACGCAGTATTTT. This gives the protein CSSSKPAASGSRTDTQYF.

This clonotype has ten or more counts. CDR3 bases: TGTGCCAGCAGTGCGGGAGGGGCCGGGGAGCTGTTTTTT. It codes for CASSAGGAGELFF. The V and J genes are TRBV9 and TRBJ2-2; 9 bases line up with TRBD2. Per germline, CDR1 SGDLS and CDR2 YYNGEE. V lost 5 bases, J lost 6 bases, and 2 bases stayed unmatched. This CDR3 is 13 amino acids long.

The V gene is TRBV4-2, the J gene TRBJ2-7; 7 nucleotides line up with TRBD2. The CDR3 runs to 16 residues. CDR1 LGHNA and CDR2 YNFKEQ come from the germline V gene. V lost 1 base and J lost 4; bases outside the gene matches: 10. CDR3 residues: CASSQAAGRELYEQYF. The CDR3 DNA reads TGTGCCAGCAGCCAAGCCGCCGGGCGGGAGTTGTACGAGCAGTACTTC.

A remark on this clonotype: At one end, the junction sequence differs from germline, possibly due to a read error. The J gene is TRBJ2-2, the V gene TRBV11-2; D might be TRBD2 (5 bases). From germline, CDR1 is SGHAT and CDR2 FQNNGV. The CDR3 spans 16 residues. The CDR3 DNA reads TGTACCAGCAACTTAGTGGCGCTAGCAGGAACTGGGGAGCTGTTTTTT. It specifies CTSNLVALAGTGELFF.

Worth noting for this clonotype: The CDR3 does not end in the conserved phenylalanine or tryptophan, so this is likely a read error. This chain connects TRBV7-9 to TRBJ2-1; TRBD2 agrees at 8 bases. This CDR3 is built from 16 residues. CDR1 and CDR2 from the germline V gene are SEHNR and FQNEAQ (reference sequence). The trim removed 6 bases at V and 10 bases at J, leaving 17 bases unmatched. This chain's CDR3 is CASSTAPLLAGLEQFL. CDR3 nucleotides: TGTGCCAGCAGTACGGCCCCTCTCTTAGCGGGATTAGAGCAGTTCCTC.

About this clonotype: At one end, the junction sequence differs from germline, possibly due to a read error. V gene TRBV28 combines with J gene TRBJ2-1; weak D call: TRBD1 (6 bases). The germline gives CDR1 MDHEN, CDR2 SYDVKM. This CDR3 comprises 16 residues. CDR3 nucleotide sequence: TGTGCCAGCAGTTTCGTGGGGTGGCAGGGGTGGAATGAGCGGTTCTTC. As protein: CASSFVGWQGWNERFF.

A word on this clonotype: One end of the junction fails to match germline, which may point to a read error. The chain combines TRBV5-4 with TRBJ2-3; a weak D match, TRBD1 (6 bases). The CDR3 runs to 16 residues. The V gene's germline CDR1 is SGHNT and CDR2 YYREEE (reference sequence). The CDR3 coding sequence is TGTGCCATCAGCTTAGGGCAGGGCAGGGGCACAGATACGCTGTATTTT. It encodes CAISLGQGRGTDTLYF.

The chain combines TRBV11-2 with TRBJ2-7; D could derive from TRBD1 or TRBD2 (6 bases each). CDR3 length: 16 residues. Germline CDR1 is SGHAT and CDR2 is FQNNGV. Deletions cut 1 base from V and 3 bases from J, with 16 bases between. CDR3: CASSLASGAGGYEQYF. The CDR3 region has the DNA TGTGCCAGCAGCTTAGCGTCGGGGGCAGGAGGCTACGAGCAGTACTTC.